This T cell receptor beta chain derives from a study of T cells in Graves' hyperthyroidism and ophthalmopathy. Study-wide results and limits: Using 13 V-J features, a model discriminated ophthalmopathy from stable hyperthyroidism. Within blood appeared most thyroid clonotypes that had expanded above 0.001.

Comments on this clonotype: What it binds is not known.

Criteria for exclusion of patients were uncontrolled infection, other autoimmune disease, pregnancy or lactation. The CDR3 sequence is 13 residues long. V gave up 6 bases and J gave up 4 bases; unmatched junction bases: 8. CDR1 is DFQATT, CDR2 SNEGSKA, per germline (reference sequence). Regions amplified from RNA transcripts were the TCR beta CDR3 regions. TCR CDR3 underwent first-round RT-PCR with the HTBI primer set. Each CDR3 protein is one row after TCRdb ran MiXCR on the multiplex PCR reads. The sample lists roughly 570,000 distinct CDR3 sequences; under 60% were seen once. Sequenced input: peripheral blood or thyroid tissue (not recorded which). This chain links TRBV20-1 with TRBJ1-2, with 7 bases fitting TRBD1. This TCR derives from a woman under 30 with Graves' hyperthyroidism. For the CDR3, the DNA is TGCAGTGCCGGAAGGGGGCAGAGCTATGGCTACACCTTC. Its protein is CSAGRGQSYGYTF.